The 7 T cell receptor beta chains listed next were all sequenced from one sample in a study of blood T cells in healthy people across ages (dated by TCRdb to between 2015 and 2017). Receptors were amplified or captured by 5' RACE. Sequencing was carried out with an Illumina HiSeq 2500. A second PCR of roughly 7 to 12 cycles was performed with a sample-barcoded 5' primer and a J-beta primer mix. TCRdb reworked the public reads: Q25 trimming with fastp, MiXCR clone assembly, productive beta chains retained. Identical CDR3 protein sequences are pooled into one entry, listed with their most common genes and DNA. Within this sample are 1 million to 1.2 million distinct CDR3 sequences, with around two fifths of them counted one time only. Jointly, the top ten make up around 14% of the sample. The specimen sequenced was blood. The origin of the receptors is a man aged 18-30 years in good health.

This clonotype has at least ten counts. CDR3 bases: TGCGCCAGCAGCCAAGTGTTTGGGAGGGGTAATGAAAAACTGTTTTTT. Translation gives CASSQVFGRGNEKLFF. V usage is TRBV4-3 and J usage is TRBJ1-4; weak D call: TRBD1 (5 bases). This CDR3 is built from 16 residues. Trimming removed 1 base from V and 4 bases from J, with 13 bases in between. Germline V gene data show CDR1 as LGHNA and CDR2 as YSLEER.

The rearrangement links TRBV20-1 to TRBJ2-7; D may be TRBD1 or TRBD2 (5 bases each). The germline V and J ends were trimmed by 3 bases and 0 bases, with 15 bases remaining between them. The CDR3 extends over 15 amino acids. Germline CDR1 DFQATT, CDR2 SNEGSKA (reference sequence). The CDR3 spells CSASPPGRSSYEQYF. The CDR3 nucleotides are TGCAGTGCTAGTCCCCCGGGACGGAGCTCCTACGAGCAGTACTTC.

The gene calls are TRBV4-2 and TRBJ1-1; D may be TRBD1 (5 bases). V lost 3 bases to trimming and J lost 0 bases, with 11 bases between them. CDR3 length: 15 residues. Germline assignment: CDR1 LGHNA and CDR2 YNFKEQ. The CDR3 here is CASSHRGGVNTEAFF. The CDR3 DNA is TGTGCCAGCAGCCATAGGGGCGGAGTGAACACTGAAGCTTTCTTT.

As concerns this clonotype: A read error may produce the germline difference seen at one junction end. The chain couples TRBV4-3 to TRBJ1-1; TRBD1 might be the D (5 bases). The CDR3 is 14 amino acids. The germline V gene encodes CDR1 LGHNA and CDR2 YSLEER. DNA of the CDR3: TGCGCCAGCAGCCAACTCTGGGGGAACACTGCAGCTTTCTTT. It specifies CASSQLWGNTAAFF.

J is TRBJ2-7 and V is TRBV6-5; possibly TRBD1 or TRBD2 for D (6 bases each). The J call is in doubt because the DNA end fits TRBJ2-5 better. Germline V gene sequence: CDR1 MNHEY, CDR2 SVGAGI. The CDR3 sequence is 15 residues long. The CDR3 DNA sequence: TGTGCCAGCAGTTATTCCTTAGGGGGGTTGGAGACCCAGTACTTC. It translates to CASSYSLGGLETQYF.

J is TRBJ1-5 and V is TRBV7-9; D might be TRBD1 (6 bases). CDR3 size: 14 residues. CDR1 and CDR2 from the germline V gene are SEHNR and FQNEAQ (reference sequence). The V gene lost 5 bases and the J gene lost 3 bases, with 11 bases spanning the gap. CDR3 amino acids: CASSVQGNNQPQHF. In DNA form, the CDR3 reads TGTGCCAGCAGCGTTCAGGGGAACAATCAGCCCCAGCATTTT.

This clonotype was counted a few times. The chain uses TRBV12-3 or TRBV12-4 and TRBJ2-3; D gene uncertain. The CDR3 spans 13 residues. Trimming cost V 6 bases and J 0 bases, with 7 bases left between them. CDR3 sequence reads: CASSHGSTDTQYF. The DNA for the CDR3 is TGTGCCAGCAGCCATGGAAGCACAGATACGCAGTATTTT.